This T cell receptor beta chain came from a study of T cell clonality in common variable immunodeficiency. General observations from the study: Fewer deletions and N-nucleotide insertions were reportedly seen in common variable immunodeficiency TCR beta sequences.

In this sample, this clone turned up a few times. The antigen remains unidentified. Sequencing ends 3 residues short of the CDR3 end; the germline J gene provides the rest. The same CDR3 is also encoded by other DNA sequences in this sample. V was shortened by 2 bases and J by 0 bases, with 8 bases between the two germline ends. This CDR3 comprises 14 residues. Per the germline V gene, CDR1 is SNHLY and CDR2 is FYNNEI. Libraries were prepared by immunoSEQ multiplex PCR; TCRdb keeps only in-frame clonotypes and omits some of them. The sample presents 25,000 to 35,000 clones, none singletons. The V and J genes are TRBV2 and TRBJ2-7; D is undetermined. The receptor's source is a human donor with common variable immunodeficiency. The material sequenced was peripheral blood mononuclear cells. The CDR3 region is CASSERLSSYEQYF. The DNA read from the CDR3 is TGTGCCAGCAGTGAAAGACTCAGCTCCTACGAG.